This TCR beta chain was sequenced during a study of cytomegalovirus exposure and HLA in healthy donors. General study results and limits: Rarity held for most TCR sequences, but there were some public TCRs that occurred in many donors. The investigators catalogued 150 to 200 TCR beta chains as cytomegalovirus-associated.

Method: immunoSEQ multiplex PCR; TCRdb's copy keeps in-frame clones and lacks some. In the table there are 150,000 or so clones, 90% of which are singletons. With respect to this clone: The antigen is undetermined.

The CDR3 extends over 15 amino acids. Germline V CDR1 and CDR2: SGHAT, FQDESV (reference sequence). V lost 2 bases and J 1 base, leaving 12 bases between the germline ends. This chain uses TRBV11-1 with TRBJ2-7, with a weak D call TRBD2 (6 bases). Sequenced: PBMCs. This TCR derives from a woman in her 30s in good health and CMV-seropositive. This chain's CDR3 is CASSLSSGVSYEQYF. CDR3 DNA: TGTGCCAGCAGCTTATCGTCGGGGGTGTCCTACGAGCAGTACTTC.